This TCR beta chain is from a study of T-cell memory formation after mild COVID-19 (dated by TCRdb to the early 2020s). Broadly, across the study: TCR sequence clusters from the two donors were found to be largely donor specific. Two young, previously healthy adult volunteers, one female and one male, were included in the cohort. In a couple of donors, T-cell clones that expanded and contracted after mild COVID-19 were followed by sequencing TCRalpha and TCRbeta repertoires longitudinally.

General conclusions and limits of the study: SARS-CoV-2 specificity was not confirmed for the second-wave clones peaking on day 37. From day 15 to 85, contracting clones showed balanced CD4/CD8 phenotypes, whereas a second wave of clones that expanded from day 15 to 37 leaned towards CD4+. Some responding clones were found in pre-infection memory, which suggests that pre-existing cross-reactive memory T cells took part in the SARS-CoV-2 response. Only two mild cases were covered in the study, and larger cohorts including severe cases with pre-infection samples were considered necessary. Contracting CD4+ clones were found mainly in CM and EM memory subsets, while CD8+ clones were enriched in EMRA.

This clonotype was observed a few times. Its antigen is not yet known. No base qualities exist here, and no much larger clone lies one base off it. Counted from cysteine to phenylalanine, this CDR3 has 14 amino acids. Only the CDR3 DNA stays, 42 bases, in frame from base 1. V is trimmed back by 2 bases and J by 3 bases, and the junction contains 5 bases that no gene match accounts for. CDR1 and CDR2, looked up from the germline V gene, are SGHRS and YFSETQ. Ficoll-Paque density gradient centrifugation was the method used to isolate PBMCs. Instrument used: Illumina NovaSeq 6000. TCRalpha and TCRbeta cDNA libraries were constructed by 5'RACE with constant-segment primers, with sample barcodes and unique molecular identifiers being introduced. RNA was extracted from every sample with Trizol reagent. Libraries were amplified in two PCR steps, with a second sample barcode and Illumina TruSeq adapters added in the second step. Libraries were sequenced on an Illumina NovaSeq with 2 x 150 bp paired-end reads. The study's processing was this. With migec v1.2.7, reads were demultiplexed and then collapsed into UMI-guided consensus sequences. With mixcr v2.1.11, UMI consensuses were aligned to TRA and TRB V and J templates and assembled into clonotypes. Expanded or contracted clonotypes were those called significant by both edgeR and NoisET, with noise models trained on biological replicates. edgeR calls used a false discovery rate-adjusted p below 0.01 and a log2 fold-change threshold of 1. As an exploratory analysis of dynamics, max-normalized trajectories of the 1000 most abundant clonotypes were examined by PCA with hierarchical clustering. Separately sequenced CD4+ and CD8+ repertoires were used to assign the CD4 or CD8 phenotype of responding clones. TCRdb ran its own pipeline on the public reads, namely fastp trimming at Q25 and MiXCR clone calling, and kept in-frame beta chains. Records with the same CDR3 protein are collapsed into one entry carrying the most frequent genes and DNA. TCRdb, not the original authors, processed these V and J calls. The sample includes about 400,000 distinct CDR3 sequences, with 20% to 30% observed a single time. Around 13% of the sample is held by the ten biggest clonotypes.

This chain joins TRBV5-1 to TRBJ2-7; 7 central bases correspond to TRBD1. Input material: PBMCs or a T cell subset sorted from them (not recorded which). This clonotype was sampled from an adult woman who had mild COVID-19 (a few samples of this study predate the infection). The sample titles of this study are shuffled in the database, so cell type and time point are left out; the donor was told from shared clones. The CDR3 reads CASSFSGGNYEQYF. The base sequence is TGCGCCAGCAGCTTTTCAGGGGGAAACTACGAGCAGTACTTC.